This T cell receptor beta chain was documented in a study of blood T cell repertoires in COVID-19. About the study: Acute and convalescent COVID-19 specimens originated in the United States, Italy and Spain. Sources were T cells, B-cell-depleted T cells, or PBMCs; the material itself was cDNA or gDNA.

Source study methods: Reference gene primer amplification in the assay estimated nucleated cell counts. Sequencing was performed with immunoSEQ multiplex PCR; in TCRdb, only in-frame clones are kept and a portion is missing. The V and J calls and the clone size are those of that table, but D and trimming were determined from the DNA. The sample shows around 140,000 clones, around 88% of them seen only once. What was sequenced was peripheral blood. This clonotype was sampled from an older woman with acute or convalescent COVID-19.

The CDR3 nucleotides read TGTGCCAGCAGGTCAGGTCTAAGTCAGAGAAATAATTCACCCCTCCACTTT. It is translated as CASRSGLSQRNNSPLHF. The rearrangement uses TRBV28 and TRBJ1-6; no firm D call. Germline V gene lookup returns CDR1 MDHEN and CDR2 SYDVKM. The CDR3 runs 17 residues. V was clipped by 6 bases and J by 5 bases, with 20 bases between them.